The clone carrying this TCR beta chain has a handful of counts. Antigen: not known. With the Oncomine TCR Beta short-read assay, DNA from cultured CD4+ T cells was sequenced. TCRdb reprocessed the PCR reads with MiXCR, giving one entry per CDR3 protein. The profile shows over 10,000 distinct CDR3 sequences, roughly 43% of them singletons. The treatment is: roughly 11-day PBMC culture with coronavirus spike peptide pools or control peptides (ViraFEST assay). The data belong to a study of vaccination and CD4 T cells after COVID-19. The sequenced material came from CD4+ T cells from blood, cultured in vitro. This TCR derives from a human donor who had recovered from COVID-19.

The CDR3 reads CASSLGSGVYSPLHF. The CDR3 DNA sequence: TGTGCCAGCAGCTTAGGATCAGGGGTCTATTCACCCCTCCACTTT. V gene TRBV7-2 combines with J gene TRBJ1-6; perhaps TRBD1 as D (6 bases). CDR1 and CDR2 from the germline V gene are SGHTA and FQGNSA. The CDR3 has 15 residues. V lost 1 base and J lost 8, with 12 bases in between.